The next 16 T cell receptor beta chains were all read from a single sample in a study of memory CD4+ T cells and cytomegalovirus serostatus. Single viable CD3+CD4+CD8-CD45RO+ cells were sorted as the memory CD4+ T cells. TCRdb's table, derived via immunoSEQ multiplex PCR, lists solely in-frame clones and lacks some. The sample yields roughly 50,000 clones, about three quarters seen once. Sequenced sample: memory CD4+ T cells from blood. These receptors all stem from an adult in good health and CMV-seronegative.

V usage is TRBV7-7 and J usage is TRBJ2-2; TRBD1 aligns across 7 bases. The CDR3 length is 14 residues. CDR1 and CDR2 from the germline V gene are SSHAT and FNYEAQ (reference sequence). V dropped 1 base and J dropped 14; count of bases not matched to a gene: 10. CDR3 DNA: TGTGCCAGCAGCTTAGAAGGCCTGACAGGGCCACTGTTTTTT. This translates into CASSLEGLTGPLFF.

The V call is TRBV9, the J call TRBJ2-3; 9 bases fit TRBD2. The CDR3 runs to 16 residues. Germline loops: CDR1 SGDLS, CDR2 YYNGEE. With V trimmed by 2 bases and J by 3 bases, 7 bases remained unmatched. The CDR3 is CASSVIAGEVTDTQYF. CDR3 DNA sequence: TGTGCCAGCAGCGTTATAGCGGGAGAAGTAACAGATACGCAGTATTTT.

The chain employs TRBV4-1 and TRBJ2-5; TRBD2 matches 10 bases. Germline-derived CDR1 and CDR2 are MGHRA and YSYEKL. The CDR3 has 13 amino acids. Trimming removed 7 bases from V and 4 bases from J; junction bases left unmatched: 3. CDR3 coding DNA: TGCGCCAGCAAGCGGGAGGGCCGAGAGACCCAGTACTTC. Translation: CASKREGRETQYF.

This clone has more than one count but fewer than ten. This chain joins TRBV7-2 and TRBJ1-2, with D possibly TRBD1 on 6 matching bases. Trimming took 2 bases from V and 7 from J, leaving 8 bases between them. Per the germline V gene, CDR1 is SGHTA and CDR2 is FQGNSA. The CDR3 extends over 12 amino acids. CDR3 protein: CASSLYRAGYTF. CDR3 coding DNA: TGTGCCAGCAGCTTATACAGGGCTGGCTACACCTTC.

This clone was counted once. This chain uses TRBV6-5 with TRBJ2-2; possible D gene TRBD1, 5 bases. The V end was cut by 3 bases, the J end by 0 bases, with 11 bases between. Looked up from germline, CDR1 is MNHEY and CDR2 is SVGAGI. This CDR3 is 16 amino acids long. CDR3 sequence reads: CASSYNSGTNTGELFF. CDR3 DNA sequence: TGTGCCAGCAGTTATAATTCAGGGACGAACACCGGGGAGCTGTTTTTT.

The rearrangement links TRBV5-1 to TRBJ1-2; no clear D gene. Trimming removed 7 bases at V and 8 bases at J, with 21 bases between. Germline V gene data show CDR1 as SGHRS and CDR2 as YFSETQ. The CDR3 consists of 14 residues. The CDR3 DNA reads as TGCGCCAGCTCCTTAACCGAGGGAAGGAAAGGCTACACCTTC. Translated: CASSLTEGRKGYTF.

Notes on this clone: The same CDR3 arises from other DNA sequences in this sample as well. V is TRBV28 and J is TRBJ2-3; 9 nucleotides match TRBD2. V dropped 5 bases and J dropped 6; count of bases not matched to a gene: 12. The CDR3 is 16 amino acids. Germline V gene sequence: CDR1 MDHEN, CDR2 SYDVKM. The CDR3 DNA sequence: TGTGCCAGCAGTCATAGGGGCGGGGGGGCCATGGATACGCAGTATTTT. It specifies CASSHRGGGAMDTQYF.

The rearrangement uses TRBV18 and TRBJ2-5, with 10 positions matching TRBD2. Germline V gives CDR1 KGHSH, CDR2 LQKENI. The CDR3 loop spans 16 amino acids. V lost 0 bases to trimming and J lost 4 bases; unmatched junction nucleotides: 5. The DNA of the CDR3 is TGTGCCAGCTCACCACCCCTAGCGGGGGTTAGAGAGACCCAGTACTTC. This sequence encodes CASSPPLAGVRETQYF.

This clone has a single count. The genes are TRBV4-2 and TRBJ2-6; 8 bases match TRBD2. Germline V gene lookup returns CDR1 LGHNA and CDR2 YNFKEQ. V dropped 3 bases and J dropped 1; count of bases not matched to a gene: 2. The CDR3 spans 16 residues. DNA of the CDR3: TGTGCCAGCAGCCAGTCTAGCGGGTCTGGGGCCAACGTCCTGACTTTC. It is translated as CASSQSSGSGANVLTF.

The V and J genes are TRBV7-9 and TRBJ1-2; the match to TRBD1 covers 10 bases. The ends lost 4 bases at V and 7 bases at J; junction bases unmatched: 6. The V gene's germline CDR1 is SEHNR and CDR2 FQNEAQ (reference sequence). The CDR3 is 14 residues long. CDR3: CASSSSGTGVGYTF. The CDR3 DNA is TGTGCCAGCAGCTCGTCCGGGACAGGGGTTGGCTACACCTTC.

The CDR3 region has the DNA TGTGCCAGCAGCCCGATCAGGACCCAGGTGGTCTACGAGCAGTACTTC. Encoded protein: CASSPIRTQVVYEQYF. V is TRBV11-2 and J is TRBJ2-7; D is unclear. Trimming took off 5 bases at V and 3 bases at J, with 20 bases between the two ends. Looked up from germline, CDR1 is SGHAT and CDR2 is FQNNGV. The length of the CDR3 is 16 residues. Full variable domain (remainder filled in from reference TRBV11-2 and TRBJ2-7): EAGVAQSPRYKIIEKRQSVAFWCNPISGHATLYWYQQILGQGPKLLIQFQNNGVVDDSQLPKDRFSAERLKGVDSTLKIQPAKLEDSAVYLCASSPIRTQVVYEQYFGPGTRLTVT.

This clone was detected only once. In DNA, the CDR3 is TGCGCCAGCAGCTTGGACCCGACAGGACGGGCAGCTTTCTTT. This codes for CASSLDPTGRAAFF. The chain joins TRBV5-1 to TRBJ1-1; D is perhaps TRBD1 (6 bases). From germline, CDR1 is SGHRS and CDR2 YFSETQ. This CDR3 comprises 14 residues. Trimming took 0 bases from V and 10 from J, leaving 16 bases between them.

The chain is built from TRBV27 and TRBJ2-5; D gene uncertain. The CDR3 contains 13 residues. Trimming pared 4 bases from V and 1 base from J, leaving 7 bases between. CDR1 is MNHEY, CDR2 SMNVEV, per germline (reference sequence). CDR3 DNA sequence: TGTGCCAGCAGTTGGCAGTCCCAAGAGACCCAGTACTTC. It specifies CASSWQSQETQYF.

This clone was detected only a few times. The chain is built from TRBV25-1 and TRBJ1-2; a weak D match, TRBD1 (5 bases). Looked up from germline, CDR1 is MGHDK and CDR2 is SYGVNS. The CDR3 runs to 14 residues. The V end was cut by 4 bases, the J end by 6 bases, with 15 bases between. CDR3 nucleotide sequence: TGTGCCAGCAGTGCGCATGGGACCTCTCATGGCTACACCTTC. Protein: CASSAHGTSHGYTF.

The CDR3 region is CASSTASGNSYEQYF. DNA for the CDR3: TGCGCCAGCTCGACCGCTAGCGGGAACTCCTACGAGCAGTACTTC. The rearrangement links TRBV5-1 to TRBJ2-7; 9 bases map to TRBD2. The CDR3 covers 15 residues. V shed 7 bases, J shed 0 bases, and the junction held 8 bases outside the gene matches. Germline V CDR1 and CDR2: SGHRS, YFSETQ.

The chain joins TRBV30 to TRBJ1-2; no reliable D call. Germline V CDR1 and CDR2: GTSNPN, SVGIG (reference sequence). V lost 3 bases and J 0 bases, leaving 5 bases between the germline ends. The CDR3 has 12 residues. The CDR3 reads CAWSLPNYGYTF. The DNA for the CDR3 is TGTGCCTGGAGCCTCCCTAACTATGGCTACACCTTC.